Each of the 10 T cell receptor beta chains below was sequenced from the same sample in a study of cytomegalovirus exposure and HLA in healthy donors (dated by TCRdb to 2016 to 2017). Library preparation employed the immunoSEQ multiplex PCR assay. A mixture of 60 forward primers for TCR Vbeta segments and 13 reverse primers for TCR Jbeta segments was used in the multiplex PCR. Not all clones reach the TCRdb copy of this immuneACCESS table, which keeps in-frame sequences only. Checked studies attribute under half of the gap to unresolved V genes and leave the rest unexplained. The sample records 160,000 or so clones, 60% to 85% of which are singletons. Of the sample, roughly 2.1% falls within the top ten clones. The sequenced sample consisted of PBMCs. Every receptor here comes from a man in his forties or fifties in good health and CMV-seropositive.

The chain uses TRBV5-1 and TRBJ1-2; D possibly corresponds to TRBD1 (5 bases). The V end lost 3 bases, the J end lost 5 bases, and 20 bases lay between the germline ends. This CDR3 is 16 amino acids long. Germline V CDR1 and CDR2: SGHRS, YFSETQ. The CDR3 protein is CASSYTPADTDYGYTF. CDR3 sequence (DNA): TGCGCCAGCAGCTATACCCCGGCGGACACCGATTATGGCTACACCTTC. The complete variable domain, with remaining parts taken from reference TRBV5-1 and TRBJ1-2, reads KAGVTQTPRYLIKTRGQQVTLSCSPISGHRSVSWYQQTPGQGLQFLFEYFSETQRNKGNFPGRFSGRQFSNSRSEMNVSTLELGDSALYLCASSYTPADTDYGYTFGSGTRLTVV.

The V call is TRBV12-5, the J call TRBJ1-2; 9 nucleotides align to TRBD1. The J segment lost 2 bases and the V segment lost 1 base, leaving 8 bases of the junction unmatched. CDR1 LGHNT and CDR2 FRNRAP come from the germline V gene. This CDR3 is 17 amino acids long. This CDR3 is CASGLGSYDRGNYGYTF. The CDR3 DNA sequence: TGTGCTAGTGGTTTGGGCTCTTATGACAGGGGGAACTATGGCTACACCTTC.

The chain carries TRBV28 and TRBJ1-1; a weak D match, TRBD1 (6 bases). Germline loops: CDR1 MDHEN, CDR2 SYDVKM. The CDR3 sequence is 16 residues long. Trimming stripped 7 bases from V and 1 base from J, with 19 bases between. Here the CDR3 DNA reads TGTGCCAGCATCCCCGCTCGGGGGGCGGCGAACACTGAAGCTTTCTTT. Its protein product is CASIPARGAANTEAFF.

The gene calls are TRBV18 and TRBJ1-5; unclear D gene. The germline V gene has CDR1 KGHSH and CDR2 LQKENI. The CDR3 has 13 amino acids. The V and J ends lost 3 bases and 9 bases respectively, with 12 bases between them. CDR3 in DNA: TGTGCCAGCTCACCGGTGCACCCCGGGCCCCAGCATTTT. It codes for CASSPVHPGPQHF.

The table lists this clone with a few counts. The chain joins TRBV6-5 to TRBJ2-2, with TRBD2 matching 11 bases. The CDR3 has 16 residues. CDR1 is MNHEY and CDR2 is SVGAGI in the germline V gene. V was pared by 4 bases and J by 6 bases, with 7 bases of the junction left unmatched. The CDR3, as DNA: TGTGCCAGCAGTTTTCGTAGCGGGGGGGCCCCCGGGGAGCTGTTTTTT. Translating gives CASSFRSGGAPGELFF.

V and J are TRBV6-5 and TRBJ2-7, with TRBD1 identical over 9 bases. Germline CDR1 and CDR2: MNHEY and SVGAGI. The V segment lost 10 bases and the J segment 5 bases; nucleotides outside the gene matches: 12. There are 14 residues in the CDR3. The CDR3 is CATNPPTGGHEQYF. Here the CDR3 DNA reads TGTGCCACCAACCCCCCGACAGGGGGGCACGAGCAGTACTTC.

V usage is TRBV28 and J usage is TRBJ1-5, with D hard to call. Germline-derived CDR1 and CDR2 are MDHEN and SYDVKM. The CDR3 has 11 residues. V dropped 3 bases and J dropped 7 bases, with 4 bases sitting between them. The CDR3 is CASSFEQPQHF. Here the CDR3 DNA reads TGTGCCAGCAGTTTTGAGCAGCCCCAGCATTTT.

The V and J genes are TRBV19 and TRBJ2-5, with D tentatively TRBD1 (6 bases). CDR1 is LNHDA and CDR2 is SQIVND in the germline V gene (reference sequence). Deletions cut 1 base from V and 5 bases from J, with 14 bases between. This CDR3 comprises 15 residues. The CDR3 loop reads CASSIAQGSGETQYF. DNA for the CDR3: TGTGCCAGTAGTATAGCGCAGGGGTCGGGGGAGACCCAGTACTTC.

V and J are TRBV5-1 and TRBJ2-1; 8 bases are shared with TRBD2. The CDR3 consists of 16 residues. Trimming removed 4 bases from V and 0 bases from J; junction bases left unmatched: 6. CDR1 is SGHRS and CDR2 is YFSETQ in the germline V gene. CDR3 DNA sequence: TGCGCCAGCAGCATAACTAGCGGAAGCTCCTACAATGAGCAGTTCTTC. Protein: CASSITSGSSYNEQFF.

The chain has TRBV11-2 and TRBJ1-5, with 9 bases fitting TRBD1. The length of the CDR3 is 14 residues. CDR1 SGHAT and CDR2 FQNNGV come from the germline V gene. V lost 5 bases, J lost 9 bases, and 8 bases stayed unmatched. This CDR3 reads CASSVGTGYPPQHF. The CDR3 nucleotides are TGTGCCAGCAGCGTAGGGACAGGGTATCCGCCCCAGCATTTT. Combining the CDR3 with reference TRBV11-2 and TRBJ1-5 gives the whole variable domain EAGVAQSPRYKIIEKRQSVAFWCNPISGHATLYWYQQILGQGPKLLIQFQNNGVVDDSQLPKDRFSAERLKGVDSTLKIQPAKLEDSAVYLCASSVGTGYPPQHFGDGTRLSIL.